The rows below give T cell receptor beta chains drawn from one sample of a study of cytomegalovirus exposure and HLA in healthy donors. The table came from immunoSEQ multiplex PCR; TCRdb's copy has only in-frame clones and leaves some out. The sample holds fewer than 200,000 clones, under 95% seen once. What was sequenced was PBMCs. These receptors all stem from a woman between 18 and 29 years old in good health and CMV-seropositive. Both conserved end residues are part of each CDR3. Each record gives: J gene, clone size, D gene, V gene, CDR3 protein, CDR3 DNA. D genes are given only for firm matches. The listing skips clone size in some rows; elsewhere it reads once, few, many or a size class.

>TRBJ1-5|NA|NA|TRBV6-5
CASTDREHAQHF
TGTGCCAGCACCGATAGGGAGCACGCCCAGCATTTT
>TRBJ2-4|NA|NA|TRBV25-1
CASLDLAKNIQYF
TGTGCCAGCCTAGACTTAGCCAAAAACATTCAGTACTTC
>TRBJ1-2|NA|NA|TRBV4-1
CASSRIGQGKNYGYTF
TGCGCCAGCAGCCGTATTGGGCAGGGGAAAAACTATGGCTACACCTTC
>TRBJ1-5|once|NA|TRBV15
CATSRTFSGEPQHF
TGTGCCACCAGCAGAACCTTTTCAGGGGAGCCCCAGCATTTT
>TRBJ1-1|NA|NA|TRBV28
CASSNRGLNTEAFF
TGTGCCAGCAGTAATAGGGGGTTGAACACTGAAGCTTTCTTT
>TRBJ2-2|NA|NA|TRBV6-5
CASSYGPGTGELFF
TGTGCCAGCAGTTACGGGCCAGGAACCGGGGAGCTGTTTTTT
>TRBJ2-2|NA|NA|TRBV9
CASSPHPGAGELFF
TGTGCCAGCAGCCCCCACCCGGGGGCCGGGGAGCTGTTTTTT
>TRBJ2-7|NA|TRBD2|TRBV19
CASSISSGRTLYEQYF
TGTGCCAGTAGTATATCTAGCGGCCGTACTCTCTACGAGCAGTACTTC
>TRBJ1-3|NA|NA|TRBV27
CASRGRGISGNTIYF
TGTGCCAGCAGAGGCAGGGGAATCTCTGGAAACACCATATATTTT
>TRBJ2-5|NA|NA|TRBV27
CASSIGNGAGEETQYF
TGTGCCAGCAGTATAGGGAATGGGGCAGGGGAAGAGACCCAGTACTTC
>TRBJ2-5|NA|NA|TRBV19
CASSIDGGTKETQYF
TGTGCCAGTAGTATAGATGGGGGCACCAAAGAGACCCAGTACTTC
>TRBJ2-7|NA|TRBD2|TRBV2
CASSALAGGYEQYF
TGTGCCAGCAGTGCCCTAGCGGGGGGTTACGAGCAGTACTTC
>TRBJ2-1|NA|NA|TRBV9
CASSPTPWGVRNEQFF
TGTGCCAGCAGTCCTACCCCCTGGGGGGTAAGGAATGAGCAGTTCTTC
>TRBJ2-1|NA|TRBD2|TRBV9
CASSVGTSVSNEQFF
TGTGCCAGCAGCGTAGGGACTAGCGTTAGTAATGAGCAGTTCTTC
>TRBJ1-1|NA|TRBD1|TRBV7-2
CASSPMGGRGPTEAFF
TGTGCCAGCAGCCCAATGGGGGGCAGGGGGCCCACTGAAGCTTTCTTT
>TRBJ1-2|NA|NA|TRBV6-1
CASSTGGGYTF
TGTGCCAGCTCGACGGGCGGGGGCTACACCTTC
>TRBJ2-1|NA|NA|TRBV5-1
CASSLGSPRAYNEQFF
TGCGCCAGCAGCTTGGGGTCCCCGAGGGCCTACAATGAGCAGTTCTTC
>TRBJ1-3|NA|NA|TRBV7-9
CAGRAGPGNTIYF
TGTGCCGGGAGGGCCGGCCCTGGAAACACCATATATTTT
>TRBJ2-7|NA|NA|TRBV27
CASSLGGLSYEQYF
TGTGCCAGCAGTTTGGGGGGTCTCTCCTACGAGCAGTACTTT
>TRBJ2-1|few|NA|TRBV13
CASSLQEYNEQFF
TGTGCCAGCAGTTTACAGGAATACAATGAGCAGTTCTTC
>TRBJ1-3|NA|NA|TRBV15
CATSRDRFSSGNTIYF
TGTGCCACCAGCAGGGACAGATTTAGCTCTGGAAACACCATATATTTT
>TRBJ2-7|once|TRBD2|TRBV10-3
CAISTTSGISYEQYF
TGTGCCATCAGCACCACTAGCGGGATCTCCTACGAGCAGTACTTC
>TRBJ1-1|NA|NA|TRBV4-2
CASSQPREEGVNTEAFF
TGTGCCAGCAGCCAACCCCGGGAGGAAGGGGTGAACACTGAAGCTTTCTTT
>TRBJ2-1|NA|NA|TRBV4-1
CASSHFSDTYNEQFF
TGCGCCAGCAGCCACTTCTCTGACACCTACAATGAGCAGTTCTTC
>TRBJ2-1|NA|TRBD2|TRBV2
CASRAGGSSYNEQFF
TGTGCCAGCAGGGCGGGGGGGAGCTCCTACAATGAGCAGTTCTTC
>TRBJ1-5|NA|NA|TRBV19
CASSISQGNNQPQHF
TGTGCCAGTAGTATTAGCCAGGGGAACAATCAGCCCCAGCATTTT
>TRBJ2-5|NA|TRBD2|TRBV19
CATTTSGGKETQYF
TGTGCCACGACGACTAGCGGGGGAAAAGAGACCCAGTACTTC
>TRBJ2-7|NA|NA|TRBV19
CASSLTGTYEQYF
TGTGCCAGTAGTCTTACCGGGACCTACGAGCAGTACTTC
>TRBJ2-6|NA|NA|TRBV5-1
CASSLGPSGQSGANVLTF
TGCGCCAGCAGCTTGGGTCCTTCCGGACAATCTGGGGCCAACGTCCTGACTTTC
>TRBJ1-2|NA|TRBD1|TRBV14
CASSSTDRGPYGYTF
TGTGCCAGCAGCTCCACGGACAGGGGACCCTATGGCTACACCTTC
>TRBJ2-1|NA|TRBD2|TRBV5-4
CASSLGLAVFDEQFF
TGTGCCAGCAGCTTAGGGCTAGCGGTTTTTGATGAGCAGTTCTTC
>TRBJ1-1|NA|TRBD1|TRBV19
CASRDRADAEAFF
TGTGCCAGTAGGGACAGGGCCGACGCTGAAGCTTTCTTT
>TRBJ1-2|few|NA|TRBV28
CASTMGRDTNYGYTF
TGTGCCAGCACCATGGGAAGGGACACTAACTATGGCTACACCTTC
>TRBJ2-7|once|TRBD1|TRBV5-1
CASSLAGTGYEQYF
TGCGCCAGCAGCTTGGCCGGGACAGGGTACGAGCAGTACTTC
>TRBJ2-1|NA|TRBD2|TRBV2
CARAGATSGGDEQFF
TGTGCCAGGGCCGGGGCGACTAGCGGGGGTGATGAGCAGTTCTTC
>TRBJ1-1|NA|TRBD1|TRBV6-5
CASSPVDRRATEAFF
TGTGCCAGCAGTCCCGTGGACAGGCGGGCCACTGAAGCTTTCTTT
>TRBJ2-7|few|TRBD1|TRBV19
CAAGDRGSHEQYF
TGTGCCGCGGGGGACAGGGGTAGCCACGAGCAGTACTTC
>TRBJ2-1|NA|NA|TRBV27
CASSSHLQLQFF
TGTGCCAGCAGTTCCCATCTCCAGTTGCAGTTCTTC
>TRBJ1-4|NA|TRBD1|TRBV6-6
CASSPTGGTNEKLFF
TGTGCCAGCAGTCCCACAGGGGGAACTAATGAAAAACTGTTTTTT
>TRBJ2-7|once|NA|TRBV5-1
CASSSGDEQYF
TGCGCCAGCAGTTCAGGGGACGAGCAGTACTTC
>TRBJ2-3|NA|TRBD2|TRBV9
CASSVGAGGEDTQYF
TGTGCCAGCAGCGTAGGGGCGGGAGGGGAAGATACGCAGTATTTT
>TRBJ1-2|NA|NA|TRBV7-8
CASSLESLGRGVNGAYGYTF
TGTGCCAGCAGCTTAGAATCCTTGGGCAGGGGCGTGAATGGGGCCTATGGCTACACCTTC